These T cell receptor beta chains were read from a single sample in a study of cytomegalovirus exposure and HLA in healthy donors. Using immunoSEQ multiplex PCR, the repertoire was profiled, and TCRdb retains in-frame clones only, with some absent. The sample lists about 86,000 clones; around 79% were seen once. Sequencing input: PBMCs. Receptor source: a female donor in good health and CMV-seronegative. CDR3s include the opening cysteine and the closing phenylalanine or tryptophan. The D gene is left open where the match is weak. Clone sizes are given selectively: once, few, many, or a class where the clone is expanded.

j_gene: TRBJ1-2; v_gene: TRBV19; d_gene: .; abundance: .; CDR3nt: TGTGCCAGTAGTCCAGGCCCACGCGTCTATGGCTACACCTTC; CDR3aa: CASSPGPRVYGYTF
j_gene: TRBJ1-1; v_gene: TRBV5-1; d_gene: TRBD1; abundance: .; CDR3nt: TGCGCCAGCGGACAGGGAACTGAAGCTTTCTTT; CDR3aa: CASGQGTEAFF
j_gene: TRBJ1-6; v_gene: TRBV5-4; d_gene: TRBD1; abundance: .; CDR3nt: TGTGCCAGCAGCCTAGGACAGGGGAATTCACCCCTCCACTTT; CDR3aa: CASSLGQGNSPLHF
j_gene: TRBJ2-3; v_gene: TRBV7-2; d_gene: TRBD2; abundance: .; CDR3nt: TGTGCCAGCAGCTTGGGAAGCGGGGGGGCGGCAGATACGCAGTATTTT; CDR3aa: CASSLGSGGAADTQYF
j_gene: TRBJ1-1; v_gene: TRBV28; d_gene: TRBD1; abundance: .; CDR3nt: TGTGCCAGCAGATTCCTGACAGGGTTCACTGAAGCTTTCTTT; CDR3aa: CASRFLTGFTEAFF
j_gene: TRBJ1-2; v_gene: TRBV2; d_gene: .; abundance: .; CDR3nt: TGTGCCAGCATCCAGACTGGCTTTAACTATGGCTACACCTTC; CDR3aa: CASIQTGFNYGYTF
j_gene: TRBJ2-7; v_gene: TRBV19; d_gene: .; abundance: .; CDR3nt: TGTGCCAGTAGTCCCGAAGCAATGTCGAGCAAGTACTTC; CDR3aa: CASSPEAMSSKYF
j_gene: TRBJ1-1; v_gene: TRBV5-4; d_gene: TRBD1; abundance: few; CDR3nt: TGTGCCAGCAGCTCAACAGGGGTCGGCACTGAAGCTTTCTTT; CDR3aa: CASSSTGVGTEAFF
j_gene: TRBJ2-4; v_gene: TRBV6-5; d_gene: TRBD1; abundance: .; CDR3nt: TGTGCCAGCAGTTACTCCGCCGGGGACAGATCGTACTTC; CDR3aa: CASSYSAGDRSYF
j_gene: TRBJ2-3; v_gene: TRBV5-1; d_gene: TRBD2; abundance: .; CDR3nt: TGCGCCAGCAGCGTGGGACTAGCGGGTAATACAGATACGCAGTATTTT; CDR3aa: CASSVGLAGNTDTQYF
j_gene: TRBJ2-7; v_gene: TRBV5-1; d_gene: .; abundance: .; CDR3nt: TGCGCCAGCAGCGGCGGACTGAACGAGCAGTACTTC; CDR3aa: CASSGGLNEQYF
j_gene: TRBJ2-1; v_gene: TRBV28; d_gene: .; abundance: once; CDR3nt: TGTGCCAGCAGTTCACGAAAACTAGTTAGCTACAATGAGCAGTTCTTC; CDR3aa: CASSSRKLVSYNEQFF
j_gene: TRBJ1-2; v_gene: TRBV5-1; d_gene: .; abundance: .; CDR3nt: TGCGCCAGCAGCTCAATAGCGGGGAATAGTGGCTACACCTTC; CDR3aa: CASSSIAGNSGYTF
j_gene: TRBJ2-5; v_gene: TRBV28; d_gene: .; abundance: .; CDR3nt: TGTGCCAGCAGTTTTTTATGGGGAGGAGAGACCCAGTACTTC; CDR3aa: CASSFLWGGETQYF
j_gene: TRBJ2-2; v_gene: TRBV15; d_gene: .; abundance: .; CDR3nt: TGTGCCACCAGCAGAGATGTTGGGGCGGAGGAGCTGTTTTTT; CDR3aa: CATSRDVGAEELFF
j_gene: TRBJ1-4; v_gene: TRBV18; d_gene: TRBD1; abundance: few; CDR3nt: TGTGCCAGCTCACCCAGGGACAGGGAAAAACTGTTTTTT; CDR3aa: CASSPRDREKLFF
j_gene: TRBJ1-2; v_gene: TRBV7-8; d_gene: TRBD1; abundance: .; CDR3nt: TGTGCCAGCAGCCAGGGACAGAACTATGGCTACACCTTC; CDR3aa: CASSQGQNYGYTF
j_gene: TRBJ2-3; v_gene: TRBV5-1; d_gene: .; abundance: few; CDR3nt: TGCGCCAGCAGCTTGGGCGGGTATAGCACAGATACGCAGTATTTT; CDR3aa: CASSLGGYSTDTQYF
j_gene: TRBJ2-7; v_gene: TRBV18; d_gene: .; abundance: .; CDR3nt: TGTGCCAGCTCACCACCGCAGTGGCAGGGTGGCGAGCAGTACTTC; CDR3aa: CASSPPQWQGGEQYF
j_gene: TRBJ2-7; v_gene: TRBV18; d_gene: .; abundance: .; CDR3nt: TGTGCCAGCTCCCTCGGGGACTCACCGTCCTACTTC; CDR3aa: CASSLGDSPSYF
j_gene: TRBJ2-1; v_gene: TRBV29-1; d_gene: TRBD2; abundance: .; CDR3nt: TGCAGCGTTGTCGGGCCTAGCGGGATTACTGAGCAGTTCTTC; CDR3aa: CSVVGPSGITEQFF
j_gene: TRBJ2-5; v_gene: TRBV11-2; d_gene: TRBD2; abundance: .; CDR3nt: TGTGCCAGCAGCTCGGGACTAGCGGGGACCCAGTACTTC; CDR3aa: CASSSGLAGTQYF
j_gene: TRBJ2-4; v_gene: TRBV2; d_gene: .; abundance: few; CDR3nt: TGTGCCAGCAGGGGGACTGCGGAAAACATTCAGTACTTC; CDR3aa: CASRGTAENIQYF
j_gene: TRBJ1-6; v_gene: TRBV30; d_gene: .; abundance: .; CDR3nt: TGTGCCTGCCAGGGGCCCCGATCGGGGAATTCACCCCTCCACTTT; CDR3aa: CACQGPRSGNSPLHF
j_gene: TRBJ2-5; v_gene: TRBV27; d_gene: .; abundance: .; CDR3nt: TGTGCCAGCAGTTTATGGGGGCGTGGAGAGACCCAGTACTTC; CDR3aa: CASSLWGRGETQYF
j_gene: TRBJ1-3; v_gene: TRBV5-1; d_gene: .; abundance: once; CDR3nt: TGCGCCAGCAGCTTGACAGGGTTTGACACCATATATTTT; CDR3aa: CASSLTGFDTIYF
j_gene: TRBJ1-5; v_gene: TRBV10-1; d_gene: .; abundance: once; CDR3nt: TGCGCCAGCAGTGTTGGCCAGAATCAGCCCCAGCATTTT; CDR3aa: CASSVGQNQPQHF
j_gene: TRBJ1-1; v_gene: TRBV6-5; d_gene: .; abundance: few; CDR3nt: TGTGCCAGCAGCTATGCTCGAAGGGGTGAAGCTTTCTTT; CDR3aa: CASSYARRGEAFF
j_gene: TRBJ2-5; v_gene: TRBV4-2; d_gene: TRBD2; abundance: few; CDR3nt: TGTGCCAGCAGCCAAGTTCCCGTCGGGACTAGCGGGATGGAGACCCAGTACTTC; CDR3aa: CASSQVPVGTSGMETQYF
j_gene: TRBJ1-3; v_gene: TRBV6-5; d_gene: TRBD1; abundance: .; CDR3nt: TGTGCCACCGGACAGGCTGGAAACACCATATATTTT; CDR3aa: CATGQAGNTIYF
j_gene: TRBJ1-5; v_gene: TRBV28; d_gene: TRBD1; abundance: .; CDR3nt: TGTGCCAGCAGTACTCCGACAGGGCCGGCGAATCAGCCCCAGCATTTT; CDR3aa: CASSTPTGPANQPQHF
j_gene: TRBJ2-7; v_gene: TRBV27; d_gene: TRBD1; abundance: .; CDR3nt: TGTGCCAGCAGTCCCCCCACAGGGGTCAACTACGAGCAGTACTTC; CDR3aa: CASSPPTGVNYEQYF
j_gene: TRBJ2-7; v_gene: TRBV28; d_gene: TRBD1; abundance: .; CDR3nt: TGTGCCAGCAGTTCACCGGGACAGGGTTCCTACGAGCAGTACTTC; CDR3aa: CASSSPGQGSYEQYF
j_gene: TRBJ1-1; v_gene: TRBV5-4; d_gene: .; abundance: few; CDR3nt: TGTGCCAGCAGCACAAAGGTCGGGGGAACTGAAGCTTTCTTT; CDR3aa: CASSTKVGGTEAFF
j_gene: TRBJ1-5; v_gene: TRBV7-9; d_gene: .; abundance: .; CDR3nt: TGTGCCAGCAGCTTAGGCGCGAACCAGCCCCAGCATTTT; CDR3aa: CASSLGANQPQHF
j_gene: TRBJ2-7; v_gene: TRBV27; d_gene: .; abundance: .; CDR3nt: TGTGCCAGCAGTTCGCGGGGGCCGGGGTACGAGCAGTACTTC; CDR3aa: CASSSRGPGYEQYF
j_gene: TRBJ1-4; v_gene: TRBV5-1; d_gene: .; abundance: .; CDR3nt: TGCGCCAGCAGCGGAACAGGGAGCGAAAAACTGTTTTTT; CDR3aa: CASSGTGSEKLFF
j_gene: TRBJ2-3; v_gene: TRBV4-3; d_gene: .; abundance: .; CDR3nt: TGCGCCAGCAGCCAAGATAACCCTAGTGCAGATACGCAGTATTTT; CDR3aa: CASSQDNPSADTQYF
j_gene: TRBJ2-6; v_gene: TRBV9; d_gene: TRBD1; abundance: .; CDR3nt: TGTGCCAGCACCCCGATGGAAGACAGGGGGCACTCTGGGGCCAACGTCCTGACTTTC; CDR3aa: CASTPMEDRGHSGANVLTF
j_gene: TRBJ2-7; v_gene: TRBV5-1; d_gene: TRBD1; abundance: .; CDR3nt: TGCGCCAGCGGGGAAGGGACAGGGGCCTCCTACGAGCAGTACTTC; CDR3aa: CASGEGTGASYEQYF
j_gene: TRBJ1-1; v_gene: TRBV7-2; d_gene: .; abundance: .; CDR3nt: TGTGCCAGCAGCCCCGGACTGACGAACACTGAAGCTTTCTTT; CDR3aa: CASSPGLTNTEAFF
j_gene: TRBJ2-7; v_gene: TRBV27; d_gene: .; abundance: once; CDR3nt: TGTGCCAGCAGTTTGGGGCGGGGTGCCCACTACGAGCAGTACTTC; CDR3aa: CASSLGRGAHYEQYF
j_gene: TRBJ2-6; v_gene: TRBV5-6; d_gene: TRBD1; abundance: .; CDR3nt: TGTGCCAGCAGCTTCAGGGGGCTCGGGGCCAACGTCCTGACTTTC; CDR3aa: CASSFRGLGANVLTF
j_gene: TRBJ2-1; v_gene: TRBV10-1; d_gene: TRBD2; abundance: .; CDR3nt: TGCGCCAGCAGTCCTGGACTAGCGGGAGGCCTCAATGAGCAGTTCTTC; CDR3aa: CASSPGLAGGLNEQFF
j_gene: TRBJ2-7; v_gene: TRBV6-5; d_gene: TRBD1; abundance: .; CDR3nt: TGTGCCAGCAGTAGGGACAGGCTTTGGGAGCAGTACTTC; CDR3aa: CASSRDRLWEQYF
j_gene: TRBJ1-2; v_gene: TRBV5-1; d_gene: .; abundance: few; CDR3nt: TGCGCCAGCAGCTTGGAGTCAGGACTCTATGGCTACACCTTC; CDR3aa: CASSLESGLYGYTF
j_gene: TRBJ1-1; v_gene: TRBV5-4; d_gene: .; abundance: .; CDR3nt: TGTGCCAGCAGCTTTGTCTCAGGGAAGAACACTGAAGCTTTCTTT; CDR3aa: CASSFVSGKNTEAFF
j_gene: TRBJ2-5; v_gene: TRBV5-4; d_gene: TRBD1; abundance: once; CDR3nt: TGTGCCAGCAGCACTGCCGGGACAGGGCAAGAGACCCAGTACTTC; CDR3aa: CASSTAGTGQETQYF
j_gene: TRBJ2-7; v_gene: TRBV30; d_gene: .; abundance: .; CDR3nt: TGTGCCTGGTCCTCGGGGAGCTACGAGCAGTACTTC; CDR3aa: CAWSSGSYEQYF
j_gene: TRBJ2-5; v_gene: TRBV28; d_gene: .; abundance: .; CDR3nt: TGTGCCAGCAGCCCTTATAGGAGCAGGGAAGAGACCCAGTACTTC; CDR3aa: CASSPYRSREETQYF
j_gene: TRBJ1-4; v_gene: TRBV19; d_gene: TRBD1; abundance: once; CDR3nt: TGTGCCAGTAGTGCCCCGGGACAGACGAATGAAAAACTGTTTTTT; CDR3aa: CASSAPGQTNEKLFF
j_gene: TRBJ2-1; v_gene: TRBV2; d_gene: .; abundance: .; CDR3nt: TGTGCCAGCAGAGGACTAACAGCGGACAATGAGCAGTTCTTC; CDR3aa: CASRGLTADNEQFF
j_gene: TRBJ1-4; v_gene: TRBV30; d_gene: TRBD1; abundance: few; CDR3nt: TGTGCCTGGAGTGTGGGGACAGGGGGTAAAAAACTGTTTTTT; CDR3aa: CAWSVGTGGKKLFF
j_gene: TRBJ1-5; v_gene: TRBV30; d_gene: .; abundance: once; CDR3nt: TGTGCCTGGAGTGAACGGAGCAATCAGCCCCAGCATTTT; CDR3aa: CAWSERSNQPQHF
j_gene: TRBJ1-5; v_gene: TRBV6-1; d_gene: .; abundance: .; CDR3nt: TGTGCCAGCAGTGATAACAGGGTGGCCCTGAATAGCAATCAGCCCCAGCATTTT; CDR3aa: CASSDNRVALNSNQPQHF
j_gene: TRBJ2-5; v_gene: TRBV6-6; d_gene: .; abundance: .; CDR3nt: TGTGCCAGCAGTTACCCCGGAGCACCTCGGGAGACCCAGTACTTC; CDR3aa: CASSYPGAPRETQYF
j_gene: TRBJ2-1; v_gene: TRBV7-2; d_gene: .; abundance: .; CDR3nt: TGTGCCAGCAGCTCGACCGCGGGGGCCGGGGAGCAGTTCTTC; CDR3aa: CASSSTAGAGEQFF
j_gene: TRBJ2-4; v_gene: TRBV6-1; d_gene: .; abundance: .; CDR3nt: TGTGCCAGCAGTGAACGGACAGGGAGGGGGCTAGCCAAAAACATTCAGTACTTC; CDR3aa: CASSERTGRGLAKNIQYF
j_gene: TRBJ1-2; v_gene: TRBV5-6; d_gene: TRBD1; abundance: .; CDR3nt: TGTGCCAGCAGCCCGTGGACAGGGCGGTATGGCTACACCTTC; CDR3aa: CASSPWTGRYGYTF